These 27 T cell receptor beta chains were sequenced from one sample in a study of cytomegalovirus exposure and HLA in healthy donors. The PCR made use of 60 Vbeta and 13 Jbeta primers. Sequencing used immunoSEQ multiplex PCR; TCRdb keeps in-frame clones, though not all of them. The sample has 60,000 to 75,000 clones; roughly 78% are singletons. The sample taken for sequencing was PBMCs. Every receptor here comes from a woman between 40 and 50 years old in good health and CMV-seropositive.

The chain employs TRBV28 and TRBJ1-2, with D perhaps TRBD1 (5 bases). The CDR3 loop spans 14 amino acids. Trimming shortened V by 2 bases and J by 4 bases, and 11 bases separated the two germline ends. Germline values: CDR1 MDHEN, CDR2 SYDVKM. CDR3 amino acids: CASSLTQGSYGYTF. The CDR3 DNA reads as TGTGCCAGCAGTTTAACCCAGGGTAGCTATGGCTACACCTTC.

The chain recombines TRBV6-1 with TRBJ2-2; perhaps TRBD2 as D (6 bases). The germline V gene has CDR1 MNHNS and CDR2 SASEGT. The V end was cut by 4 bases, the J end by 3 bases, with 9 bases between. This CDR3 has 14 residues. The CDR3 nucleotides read TGTGCCAGCAGTGCGCGGGGCGACACCGGGGAGCTGTTTTTT. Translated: CASSARGDTGELFF.

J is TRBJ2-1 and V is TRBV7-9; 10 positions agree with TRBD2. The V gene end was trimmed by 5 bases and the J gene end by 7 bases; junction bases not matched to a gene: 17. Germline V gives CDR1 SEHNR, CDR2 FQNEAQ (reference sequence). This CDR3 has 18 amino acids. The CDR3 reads CASSRASGGASQWNEQFF. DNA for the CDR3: TGTGCCAGCAGCCGAGCCAGCGGGGGGGCTTCACAATGGAATGAGCAGTTCTTC.

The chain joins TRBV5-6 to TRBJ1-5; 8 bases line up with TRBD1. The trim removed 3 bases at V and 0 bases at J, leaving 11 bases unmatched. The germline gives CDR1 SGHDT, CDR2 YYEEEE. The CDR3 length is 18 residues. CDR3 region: CASSSGQGGWNSNQPQHF. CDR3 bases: TGTGCCAGCAGCTCCGGACAGGGAGGATGGAATAGCAATCAGCCCCAGCATTTT. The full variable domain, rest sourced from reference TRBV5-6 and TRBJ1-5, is DAGVTQSPTHLIKTRGQQVTLRCSPKSGHDTVSWYQQALGQGPQFIFQYYEEEERQRGNFPDRFSGHQFPNYSSELNVNALLLGDSALYLCASSSGQGGWNSNQPQHFGDGTRLSIL.

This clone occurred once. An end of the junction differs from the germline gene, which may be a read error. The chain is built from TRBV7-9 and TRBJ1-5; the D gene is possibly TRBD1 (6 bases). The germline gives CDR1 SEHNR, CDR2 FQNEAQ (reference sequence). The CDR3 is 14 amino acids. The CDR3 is CASSLTGDNQPQNF. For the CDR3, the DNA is TGTGCCAGCAGTCTGACAGGTGACAATCAGCCCCAGAATTTT.

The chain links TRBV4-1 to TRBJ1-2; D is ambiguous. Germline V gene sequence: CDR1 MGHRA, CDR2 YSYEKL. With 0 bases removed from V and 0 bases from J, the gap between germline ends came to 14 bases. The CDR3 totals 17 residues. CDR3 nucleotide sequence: TGCGCCAGCAGCCAAGATCATCACAGTATCCCTAACTATGGCTACACCTTC. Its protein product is CASSQDHHSIPNYGYTF.

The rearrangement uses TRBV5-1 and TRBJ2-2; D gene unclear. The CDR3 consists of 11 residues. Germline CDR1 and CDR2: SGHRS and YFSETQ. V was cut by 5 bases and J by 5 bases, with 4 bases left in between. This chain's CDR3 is CASRATGELFF. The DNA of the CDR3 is TGCGCCAGCAGGGCTACCGGGGAGCTGTTTTTT.

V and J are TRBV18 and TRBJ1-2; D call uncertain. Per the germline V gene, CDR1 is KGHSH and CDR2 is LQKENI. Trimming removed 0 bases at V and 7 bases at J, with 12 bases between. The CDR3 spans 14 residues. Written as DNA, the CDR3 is TGTGCCAGCTCACCACCCCCCGGGTCGCGTGGCTACACCTTC. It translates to CASSPPPGSRGYTF.

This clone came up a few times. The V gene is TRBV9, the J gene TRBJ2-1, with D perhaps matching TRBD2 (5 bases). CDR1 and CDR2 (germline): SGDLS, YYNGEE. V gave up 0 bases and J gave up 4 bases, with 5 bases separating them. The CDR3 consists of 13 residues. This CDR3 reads CASSVAGYNEQFF. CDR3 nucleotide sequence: TGTGCCAGCAGCGTAGCGGGGTACAATGAGCAGTTCTTC.

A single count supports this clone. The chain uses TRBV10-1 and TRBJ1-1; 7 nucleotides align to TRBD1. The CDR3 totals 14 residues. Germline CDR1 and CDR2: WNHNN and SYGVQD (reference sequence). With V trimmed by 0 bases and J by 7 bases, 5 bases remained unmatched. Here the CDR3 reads CASSESRGDSEAFF. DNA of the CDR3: TGCGCCAGCAGTGAGTCGAGGGGGGACAGTGAAGCTTTCTTT.

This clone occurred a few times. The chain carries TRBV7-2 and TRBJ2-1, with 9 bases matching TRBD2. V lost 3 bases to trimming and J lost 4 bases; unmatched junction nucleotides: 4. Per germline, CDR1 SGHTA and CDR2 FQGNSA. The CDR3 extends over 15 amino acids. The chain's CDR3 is CASSFLAGWYNEQFF. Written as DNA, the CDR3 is TGTGCCAGCAGCTTCCTAGCGGGGTGGTACAATGAGCAGTTCTTC.

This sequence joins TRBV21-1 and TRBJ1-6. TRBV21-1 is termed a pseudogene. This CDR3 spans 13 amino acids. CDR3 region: CASTNTGGSPLHF. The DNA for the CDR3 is TGTGCCAGCACCAATACGGGGGGATCACCCCTCCACTTT.

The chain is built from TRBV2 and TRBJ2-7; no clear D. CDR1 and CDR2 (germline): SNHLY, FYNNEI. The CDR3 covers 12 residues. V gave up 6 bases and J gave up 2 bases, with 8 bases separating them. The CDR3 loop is CASRGEAYEQYF. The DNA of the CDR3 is TGTGCCAGCAGGGGCGAAGCCTACGAGCAGTACTTC.

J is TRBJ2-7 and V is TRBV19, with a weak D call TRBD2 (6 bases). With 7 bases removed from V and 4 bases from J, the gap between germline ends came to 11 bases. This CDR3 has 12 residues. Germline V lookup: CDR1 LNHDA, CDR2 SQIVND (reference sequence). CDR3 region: CASMGLNYEQYF. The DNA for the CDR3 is TGTGCCAGTATGGGACTGAATTACGAGCAGTACTTC.

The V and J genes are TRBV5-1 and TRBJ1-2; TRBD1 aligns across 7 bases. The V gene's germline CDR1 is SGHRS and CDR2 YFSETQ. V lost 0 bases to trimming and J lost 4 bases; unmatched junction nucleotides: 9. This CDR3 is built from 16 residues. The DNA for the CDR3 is TGCGCCAGCAGCTTGGAATCGGGGACAGTCACCTATGGCTACACCTTC. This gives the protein CASSLESGTVTYGYTF.

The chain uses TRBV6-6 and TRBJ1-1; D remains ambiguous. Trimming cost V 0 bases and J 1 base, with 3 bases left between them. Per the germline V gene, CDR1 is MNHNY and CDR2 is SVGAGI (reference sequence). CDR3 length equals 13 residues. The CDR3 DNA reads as TGTGCCAGCAGTTACTCAGCGAACACTGAAGCTTTCTTT. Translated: CASSYSANTEAFF.

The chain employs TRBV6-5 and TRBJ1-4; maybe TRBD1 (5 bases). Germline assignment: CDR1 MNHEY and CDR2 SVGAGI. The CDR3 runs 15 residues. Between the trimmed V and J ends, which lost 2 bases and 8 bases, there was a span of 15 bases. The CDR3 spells CASSYGSGLGEKLFF. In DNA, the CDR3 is TGTGCCAGCAGTTACGGTTCAGGGCTTGGGGAAAAACTGTTTTTT.

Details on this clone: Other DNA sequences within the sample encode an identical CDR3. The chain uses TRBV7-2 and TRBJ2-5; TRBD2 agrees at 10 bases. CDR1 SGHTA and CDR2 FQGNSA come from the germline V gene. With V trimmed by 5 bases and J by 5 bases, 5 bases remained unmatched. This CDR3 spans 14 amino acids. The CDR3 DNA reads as TGTGCCAGCAGCCTGGGACTAGCGCGTGAGACCCAGTACTTC. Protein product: CASSLGLARETQYF.

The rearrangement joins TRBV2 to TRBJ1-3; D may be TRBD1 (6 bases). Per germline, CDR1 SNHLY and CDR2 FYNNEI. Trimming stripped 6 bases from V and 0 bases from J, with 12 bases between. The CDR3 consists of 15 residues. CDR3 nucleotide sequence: TGTGCCAGCAGGACCGGGACATTCTCTGGAAACACCATATATTTT. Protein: CASRTGTFSGNTIYF.

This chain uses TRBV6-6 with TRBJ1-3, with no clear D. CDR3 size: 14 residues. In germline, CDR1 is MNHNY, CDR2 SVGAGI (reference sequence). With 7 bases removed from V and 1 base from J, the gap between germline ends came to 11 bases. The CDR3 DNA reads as TGTGCCAGCACCAATCAGGCGTCTGGAAACACCATATATTTT. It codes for CASTNQASGNTIYF.

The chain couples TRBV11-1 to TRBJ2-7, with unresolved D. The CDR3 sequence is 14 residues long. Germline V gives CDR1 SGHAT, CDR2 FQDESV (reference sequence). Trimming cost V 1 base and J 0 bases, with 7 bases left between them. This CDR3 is CASSLGGSSYEQYF. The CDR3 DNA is TGTGCCAGCAGCTTAGGTGGTAGCTCCTACGAGCAGTACTTC.

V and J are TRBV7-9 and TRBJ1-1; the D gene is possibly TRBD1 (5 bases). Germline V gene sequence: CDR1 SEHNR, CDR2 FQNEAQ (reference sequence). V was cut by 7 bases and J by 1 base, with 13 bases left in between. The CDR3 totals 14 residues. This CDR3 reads CASTLDGGNTEAFF. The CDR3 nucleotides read TGTGCCAGCACCCTAGACGGGGGGAACACTGAAGCTTTCTTT.

DNA of the CDR3: TGTGCCATCAGTGAGTCGGGGCAGGGGTACGGCTACACCTTC. It is translated as CAISESGQGYGYTF. The rearrangement uses TRBV10-3 and TRBJ1-2; D may be TRBD1 (6 bases). This CDR3 spans 14 amino acids. Deletions cut 0 bases from V and 8 bases from J, with 13 bases between. The germline V gene has CDR1 ENHRY and CDR2 SYGVKD.

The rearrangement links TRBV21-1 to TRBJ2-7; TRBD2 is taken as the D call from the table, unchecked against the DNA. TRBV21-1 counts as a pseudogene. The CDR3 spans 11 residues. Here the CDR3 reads CASSRRYEQYF. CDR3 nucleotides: TGTGCCAGCAGCCGTCGCTACGAGCAGTACTTC.

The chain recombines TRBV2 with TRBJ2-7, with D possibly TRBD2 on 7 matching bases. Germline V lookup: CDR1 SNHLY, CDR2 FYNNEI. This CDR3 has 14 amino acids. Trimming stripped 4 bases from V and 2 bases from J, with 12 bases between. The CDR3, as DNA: TGTGCCAGCAGTGTGGGAGGGGGAACCTACGAGCAGTACTTC. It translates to CASSVGGGTYEQYF.

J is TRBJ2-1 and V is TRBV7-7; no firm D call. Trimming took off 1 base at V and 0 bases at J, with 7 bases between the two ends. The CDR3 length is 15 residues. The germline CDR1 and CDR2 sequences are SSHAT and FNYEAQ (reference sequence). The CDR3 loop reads CASSLDPSSYNEQFF. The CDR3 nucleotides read TGTGCCAGCAGCTTAGACCCCAGCTCCTACAATGAGCAGTTCTTC.

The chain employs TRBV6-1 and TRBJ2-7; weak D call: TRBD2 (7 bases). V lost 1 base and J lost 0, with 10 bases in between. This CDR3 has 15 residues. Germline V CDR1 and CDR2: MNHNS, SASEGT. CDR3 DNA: TGTGCCAGCAGTGAAGAGGGGGGGAGCTCCTACGAGCAGTACTTC. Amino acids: CASSEEGGSSYEQYF.